This TCR beta chain was captured by sequencing in a study of Ad26.COV2.S vaccination and SARS-CoV-2 variants. With 5 bases removed from V and 2 bases from J, the gap between germline ends came to 12 bases. CDR3 length: 15 amino acids. CDR1 MGHRA and CDR2 YSYEKL come from the germline V gene. Libraries were prepared by immunoSEQ multiplex PCR; TCRdb keeps only in-frame clonotypes and omits some of them. The data show roughly 400,000 clones, approximately 92% seen once. This sample's treatment: some 20 received Ad26.COV2.S at low or high dose, single or two shots; 5 received placebo; per-sample allocation not given. Vaccine and placebo recipients were sampled on day 63 after the first injection.

The clonotype originates from a person aged 18 to 65 who received the Ad26.COV2.S COVID-19 vaccine or a placebo. This chain links TRBV4-1 with TRBJ2-2; D unresolved. The sample consisted of peripheral blood, taken in a trial of Ad26.COV2.S vaccine versus placebo. CDR3: CASSNGWINTGELFF. Here the CDR3 DNA reads TGCGCCAGCAGCAACGGTTGGATTAACACCGGGGAGCTGTTTTTT.